These 15 T cell receptor beta chains originate from one sample sequenced in a study of persistence of HIV-infected CD4 T cells. The stimulus was lysate of CMV-infected fibroblasts, roughly 9.2 ug/mL. Memory cells lacking CD40L and CD69 with high CD45RO were sorted. The immunoSEQ assay was version 4, run in survey mode. This table comes from immunoSEQ multiplex PCR, and its TCRdb copy is limited to in-frame clones, with some not included. The data show more than 45,000 clones, 75% to 85% seen once. No antigens are known for them. Sequencing used CD4+ T cells sorted from PBMCs after 18-hour stimulation, obtained from a patient who received antiretroviral therapy. The receptors originated from an adult man with HIV who was CMV-seropositive.

The rearrangement links TRBV3-1 (or the pseudogene TRBV3-2) to TRBJ2-3, with D unresolved. The CDR3 covers 11 residues. V lost 1 base and J lost 5, with 1 base in between. In germline, CDR1 is LGHDT, CDR2 YNNKEL (reference sequence). The CDR3 region is CASSQVDTQYF. Written as DNA, the CDR3 is TGTGCCAGCAGCCAAGTAGATACGCAGTATTTT.

The rearrangement links TRBV18 to TRBJ2-7; 8 nucleotides line up with TRBD1. Unmatched junction bases numbered 5, after V lost 6 bases and J lost 1 base. Germline V gene sequence: CDR1 KGHSH, CDR2 LQKENI. The CDR3 sequence is 14 residues long. CDR3 in DNA: TGTGCCAGCTCTTCCGGGACAGGTTCCTACGAGCAGTACTTC. As protein: CASSSGTGSYEQYF.

V is TRBV5-1 and J is TRBJ2-2; D ambiguous. V dropped 6 bases and J dropped 4 bases, with 13 bases sitting between them. CDR3 length: 14 amino acids. Per germline, CDR1 SGHRS and CDR2 YFSETQ. CDR3 in amino acids: CASMEGPGTGELFF. The DNA of the CDR3 is TGCGCCAGCATGGAAGGGCCTGGCACCGGGGAGCTGTTTTTT.

The chain uses TRBV29-1 and TRBJ2-5; possibly TRBD1 for D (6 bases). CDR1 is SQVTM, CDR2 ANQGSEA, per germline. The CDR3 loop spans 14 amino acids. The ends were cut back, 7 bases at V and 9 bases at J, with 24 bases in the middle. CDR3 in amino acids: CSAMIGDTALSQYF. CDR3 coding DNA: TGCAGCGCAATGATAGGGGACACGGCTCTGTCCCAGTACTTC.

The rearrangement links TRBV7-9 to TRBJ1-1; the D is unclear. This CDR3 is built from 15 residues. Germline V gene sequence: CDR1 SEHNR, CDR2 FQNEAQ (reference sequence). Deletions cut 8 bases from V and 6 bases from J, with 22 bases between. CDR3 in amino acids: CASASRRSQEAEAFF. The CDR3 region has the DNA TGTGCCAGCGCCTCCCGAAGGTCCCAGGAAGCTGAAGCTTTCTTT.

This chain uses TRBV6-5 with TRBJ1-1; 8 bases fit TRBD1. The CDR3 is 15 amino acids. Unmatched junction bases numbered 5, after V lost 0 bases and J lost 5 bases. CDR1 is MNHEY and CDR2 is SVGAGI in the germline V gene. CDR3 in DNA: TGTGCCAGCAGTTACTCGTGGACAGGGAGGACTGAAGCTTTCTTT. This codes for CASSYSWTGRTEAFF.

This chain links TRBV19 with TRBJ2-4, with 8 positions matching TRBD1. J lost 6 bases, V lost 4 bases, and 5 bases had no gene match. CDR3 length: 14 amino acids. CDR1 is LNHDA and CDR2 is SQIVND in the germline V gene (reference sequence). The CDR3 here is CASSTDRAGNIQYF. CDR3 nucleotide sequence: TGTGCCAGTAGTACGGACAGGGCCGGAAACATTCAGTACTTC.

The rearrangement uses TRBV6-1 and TRBJ1-2; D is undetermined. V lost 2 bases, J lost 8 bases, and 12 bases lay in between. Looked up from germline, CDR1 is MNHNS and CDR2 is SASEGT. The CDR3 extends over 13 amino acids. The CDR3 nucleotides read TGTGCCAGCAGTGAACGGACGGCTGGGGGCTACACCTTC. This codes for CASSERTAGGYTF.

This sequence joins TRBV7-9 and TRBJ2-1; 9 bases agree with TRBD2. With 6 bases clipped from V and 0 bases from J, the junction kept 6 bases outside the gene matches. Germline-derived CDR1 and CDR2 are SEHNR and FQNEAQ (reference sequence). This CDR3 has 16 residues. CDR3 protein: CASSFSGGFSYNEQFF. The DNA of the CDR3 is TGTGCCAGCAGTTTTAGCGGGGGTTTCTCCTACAATGAGCAGTTCTTC.

This clone was observed a few times. This chain joins TRBV12-3 or TRBV12-4 and TRBJ2-2; D not resolved. The CDR3 is 13 amino acids. V was trimmed by 1 base and J by 7 bases, leaving 7 bases between them. CDR3 protein: CASSLGRVGELFF. The CDR3 DNA follows: TGTGCCAGCAGTTTAGGGCGAGTCGGGGAGCTGTTTTTT.

This clone came up a few times. V and J are TRBV19 and TRBJ2-2; D is undetermined. V dropped 6 bases and J dropped 5 bases, with 7 bases sitting between them. Looked up from germline, CDR1 is LNHDA and CDR2 is SQIVND (reference sequence). The CDR3 has 12 amino acids. The CDR3 bases are TGTGCCAGTAGGAACTTAACCGGGGAGCTGTTTTTT. This translates into CASRNLTGELFF.

V usage is TRBV2 and J usage is TRBJ2-7; D might be TRBD1 or TRBD2, each matching 5 bases. CDR1 and CDR2 from the germline V gene are SNHLY and FYNNEI. The CDR3 runs to 11 residues. V lost 5 bases and J lost 11, with 13 bases in between. CDR3 nucleotides: TGTGCCAGCAGTCAGGGACGTTCTGAGTACTTC. Residues: CASSQGRSEYF. Full variable domain (outside the CDR3, taken from reference TRBV2 and TRBJ2-7): EPEVTQTPSHQVTQMGQEVILRCVPISNHLYFYWYRQILGQKVEFLVSFYNNEISEKSEIFDDQFSVERPDGSNFTLKIRSTKLEDSAMYFCASSQGRSEYFGPGTRLTVT.

This chain uses TRBV7-9 with TRBJ2-7, with D perhaps being TRBD1 or TRBD2 (5 bases each). V was pared by 8 bases and J by 6 bases, with 20 bases between. This CDR3 comprises 14 residues. Germline lookup yields CDR1 SEHNR and CDR2 FQNEAQ (reference sequence). CDR3 DNA sequence: TGTGCCAGCCTGAGGGTCGAGGGGAGCTCCGAGCAGTACTTC. Encoded protein: CASLRVEGSSEQYF.

The chain employs TRBV25-1 and TRBJ1-1; no reliable D call. Per germline, CDR1 MGHDK and CDR2 SYGVNS. The CDR3 loop spans 13 amino acids. The V end was cut by 4 bases, the J end by 4 bases, with 10 bases between. The CDR3 loop is CASSGNGFTEAFF. The CDR3 nucleotides read TGTGCCAGCAGTGGGAACGGGTTCACTGAAGCTTTCTTT.

The chain joins TRBV28 to TRBJ1-5; possibly TRBD1 for D (5 bases). The CDR3 length is 15 residues. The V end was cut by 6 bases, the J end by 2 bases, with 14 bases between. Germline assignment: CDR1 MDHEN and CDR2 SYDVKM. CDR3 in DNA: TGTGCCAGCAGGCCCACGGGGGGAGGCAATCAGCCCCAGCATTTT. Its translation: CASRPTGGGNQPQHF.